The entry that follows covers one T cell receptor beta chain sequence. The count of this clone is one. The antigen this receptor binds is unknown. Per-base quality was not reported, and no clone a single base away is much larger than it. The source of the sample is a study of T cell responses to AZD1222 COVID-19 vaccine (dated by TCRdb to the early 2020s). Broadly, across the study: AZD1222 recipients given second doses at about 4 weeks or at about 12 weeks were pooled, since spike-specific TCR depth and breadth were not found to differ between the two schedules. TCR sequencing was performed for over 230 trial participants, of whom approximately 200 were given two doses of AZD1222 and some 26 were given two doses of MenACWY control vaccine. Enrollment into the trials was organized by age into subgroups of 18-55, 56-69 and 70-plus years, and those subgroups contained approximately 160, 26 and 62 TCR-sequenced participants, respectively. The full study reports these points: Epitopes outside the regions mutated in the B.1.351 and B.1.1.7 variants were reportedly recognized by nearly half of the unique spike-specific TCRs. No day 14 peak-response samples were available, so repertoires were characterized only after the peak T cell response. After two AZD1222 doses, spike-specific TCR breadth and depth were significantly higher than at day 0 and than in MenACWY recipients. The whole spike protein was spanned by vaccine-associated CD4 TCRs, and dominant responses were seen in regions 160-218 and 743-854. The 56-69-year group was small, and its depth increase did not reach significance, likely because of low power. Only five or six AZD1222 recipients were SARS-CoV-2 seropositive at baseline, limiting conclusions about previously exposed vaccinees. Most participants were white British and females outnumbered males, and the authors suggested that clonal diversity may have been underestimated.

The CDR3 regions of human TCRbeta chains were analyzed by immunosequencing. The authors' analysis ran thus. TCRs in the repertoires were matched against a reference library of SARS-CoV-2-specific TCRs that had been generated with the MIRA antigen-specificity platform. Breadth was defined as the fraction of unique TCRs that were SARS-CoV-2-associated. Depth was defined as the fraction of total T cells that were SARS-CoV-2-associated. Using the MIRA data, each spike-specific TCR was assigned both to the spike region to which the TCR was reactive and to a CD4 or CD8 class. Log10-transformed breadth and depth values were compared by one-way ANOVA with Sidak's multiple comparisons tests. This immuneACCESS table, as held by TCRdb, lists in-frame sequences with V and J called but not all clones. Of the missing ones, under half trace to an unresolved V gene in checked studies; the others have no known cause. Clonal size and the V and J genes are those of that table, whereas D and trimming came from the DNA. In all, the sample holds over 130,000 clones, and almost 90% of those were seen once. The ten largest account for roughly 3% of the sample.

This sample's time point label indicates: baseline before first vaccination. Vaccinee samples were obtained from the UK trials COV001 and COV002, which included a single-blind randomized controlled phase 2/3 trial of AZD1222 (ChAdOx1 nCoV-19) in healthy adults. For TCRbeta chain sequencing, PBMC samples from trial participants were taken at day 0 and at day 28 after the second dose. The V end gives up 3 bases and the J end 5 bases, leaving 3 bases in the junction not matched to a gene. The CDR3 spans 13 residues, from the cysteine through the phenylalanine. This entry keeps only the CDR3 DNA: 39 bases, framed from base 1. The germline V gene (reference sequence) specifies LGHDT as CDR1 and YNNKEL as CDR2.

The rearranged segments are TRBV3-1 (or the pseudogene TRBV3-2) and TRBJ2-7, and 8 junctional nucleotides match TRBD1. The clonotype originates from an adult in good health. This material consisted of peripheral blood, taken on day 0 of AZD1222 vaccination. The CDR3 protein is CASSQQGANEQYF. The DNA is TGTGCCAGCAGCCAGCAGGGGGCCAACGAGCAGTACTTC.